These 14 T cell receptor beta chains came from one sample sequenced in a study of blood T cell repertoires in COVID-19. The data were produced by immunoSEQ multiplex PCR, yet TCRdb's version contains in-frame clones alone and is incomplete. The table includes under 550,000 clones, 70% to 90% detected once. The sample was peripheral blood. Source of these receptors: a young man with COVID-19, enrolled during active disease.

Remarks on this clone: The germline gene is not matched at one end of the junction; a read error may be the cause. This sequence joins TRBV5-1 and TRBJ2-1, with 13 bases that match TRBD2. The CDR3 loop spans 13 amino acids. Per the germline V gene, CDR1 is SGHRS and CDR2 is YFSETQ. The chain's CDR3 is CASSTGTSGALIF. The CDR3 bases are TGCGCCAGCAGCACAGGGACTAGCGGGGCATTGATCTTC.

The genes are TRBV6-5 and TRBJ2-7; 9 nucleotides line up with TRBD1. Unmatched junction bases numbered 6, after V lost 4 bases and J lost 5 bases. In germline, CDR1 is MNHEY, CDR2 SVGAGI. This CDR3 is built from 14 residues. The CDR3: CASSFMDRGNEQYF. In nucleotides, the CDR3 is TGTGCCAGCAGTTTCATGGACAGGGGAAACGAGCAGTACTTC.

The rearrangement links TRBV15 to TRBJ1-2; perhaps TRBD1 as D (6 bases). CDR1 and CDR2 from the germline V gene are LNHNV and YYDKDF (reference sequence). The CDR3 consists of 15 residues. Trimming stripped 0 bases from V and 4 bases from J, with 12 bases between. Here the CDR3 DNA reads TGTGCCACCAGCAGAGATCGCAGGGGCCCCTATGGCTACACCTTC. This codes for CATSRDRRGPYGYTF.

The rearrangement links TRBV13 to TRBJ2-3, with a tentative D call TRBD2 (5 bases). The length of the CDR3 is 17 residues. V lost 0 bases and J 0 bases, leaving 13 bases between the germline ends. The germline gives CDR1 PRHDT, CDR2 FYEKMQ (reference sequence). The CDR3 spells CASSLGGLATSTDTQYF. The DNA of the CDR3 is TGTGCCAGCAGCTTAGGGGGTTTAGCGACTAGCACAGATACGCAGTATTTT.

The gene calls are TRBV18 and TRBJ2-3; 8 bases agree with TRBD1. The CDR3 totals 14 residues. The germline V gene encodes CDR1 KGHSH and CDR2 LQKENI. V shed 5 bases and J 5 bases; nucleotides not matched to a gene: 6. CDR3 nucleotide sequence: TGTGCCAGCTCAGCGACAGGGGAACGAGATACGCAGTATTTT. Translated, it gives CASSATGERDTQYF.

The gene calls are TRBV6-1 and TRBJ2-7; weak D call: TRBD2 (5 bases). The V end lost 1 base, the J end lost 5 bases, and 6 bases lay between the germline ends. The CDR3 spans 12 residues. Germline V gives CDR1 MNHNS, CDR2 SASEGT. The CDR3 nucleotides read TGTGCCAGCAGTGAAGTGGGAGACGAGCAGTACTTC. Translated: CASSEVGDEQYF.

This chain joins TRBV18 and TRBJ1-5, with a weak D call TRBD1 (6 bases). Per the germline V gene, CDR1 is KGHSH and CDR2 is LQKENI. V was clipped by 3 bases and J by 2 bases, with 14 bases between them. The CDR3 is 16 amino acids. CDR3 bases: TGTGCCAGCTCACCTCTCGGGGGGCGCGGCAATCAGCCCCAGCATTTT. Its translation is CASSPLGGRGNQPQHF.

This sequence joins TRBV19 and TRBJ2-7; 9 positions agree with TRBD1. Germline V CDR1 and CDR2: LNHDA, SQIVND (reference sequence). V gave up 3 bases and J gave up 5 bases; unmatched junction bases: 5. The CDR3 length is 14 residues. The CDR3 spells CASSIGTGLNEQYF. CDR3 nucleotide sequence: TGTGCCAGTAGTATTGGGACAGGGTTAAACGAGCAGTACTTC.

The J gene is TRBJ2-3, the V gene TRBV11-2, with 11 bases fitting TRBD2. Germline CDR1 and CDR2: SGHAT and FQNNGV. CDR3 length: 16 amino acids. The ends lost 2 bases at V and 5 bases at J; junction bases unmatched: 6. The CDR3 sequence is CASSLTSGGGGDTQYF. The CDR3 bases are TGTGCCAGCAGCTTAACTAGCGGGGGCGGAGGAGATACGCAGTATTTT.

This chain uses TRBV3-1 (or the pseudogene TRBV3-2) with TRBJ1-1, with TRBD1 identical over 10 bases. Germline V gene data show CDR1 as LGHDT and CDR2 as YNNKEL (reference sequence). The trim removed 1 base at V and 6 bases at J, leaving 2 bases unmatched. The CDR3 sequence is 14 residues long. DNA for the CDR3: TGTGCCAGCAGCCAAGCCGACAGGGGGCCTGAAGCTTTCTTT. It is translated as CASSQADRGPEAFF.

This clone came up a few times. J is TRBJ2-2 and V is TRBV15; TRBD2 aligns across 10 bases. Trimming cost V 6 bases and J 0 bases; bases outside gene matches: 7. Germline V gives CDR1 LNHNV, CDR2 YYDKDF (reference sequence). The CDR3 covers 17 residues. CDR3 in amino acids: CATSWPSGGPNTGELFF. DNA of the CDR3: TGTGCCACCAGTTGGCCTAGCGGGGGACCGAACACCGGGGAGCTGTTTTTT.

This clone occurred a few times. This rearrangement joins TRBV4-2 to TRBJ1-3; no clear D. The germline V gene encodes CDR1 LGHNA and CDR2 YNFKEQ. Trimming shortened V by 1 base and J by 4 bases, and 11 bases separated the two germline ends. This CDR3 is built from 15 residues. CDR3 coding DNA: TGTGCCAGCAGCCAAGCCAACCCACGGGGAAACACCATATATTTT. It translates to CASSQANPRGNTIYF.

This chain connects TRBV5-1 to TRBJ2-6, with D unresolved. The CDR3 runs to 15 residues. From germline, CDR1 is SGHRS and CDR2 YFSETQ. The V gene lost 3 bases and the J gene lost 1 base, with 8 bases spanning the gap. The CDR3 nucleotides read TGCGCCAGCAGCTCCCCCGGTTCTGGGGCCAACGTCCTGACTTTC. This translates into CASSSPGSGANVLTF.

The rearrangement links TRBV19 to TRBJ1-2; 10 bases are a match to TRBD1. This CDR3 spans 18 amino acids. V was clipped by 4 bases and J by 4 bases; unmatched bases: 15. Germline assignment: CDR1 LNHDA and CDR2 SQIVND (reference sequence). CDR3 nucleotide sequence: TGTGCCAGTAGTACCCCCGGGACAGGGGTGGTCCAGGGCTATGGCTACACCTTC. Its translation is CASSTPGTGVVQGYGYTF.